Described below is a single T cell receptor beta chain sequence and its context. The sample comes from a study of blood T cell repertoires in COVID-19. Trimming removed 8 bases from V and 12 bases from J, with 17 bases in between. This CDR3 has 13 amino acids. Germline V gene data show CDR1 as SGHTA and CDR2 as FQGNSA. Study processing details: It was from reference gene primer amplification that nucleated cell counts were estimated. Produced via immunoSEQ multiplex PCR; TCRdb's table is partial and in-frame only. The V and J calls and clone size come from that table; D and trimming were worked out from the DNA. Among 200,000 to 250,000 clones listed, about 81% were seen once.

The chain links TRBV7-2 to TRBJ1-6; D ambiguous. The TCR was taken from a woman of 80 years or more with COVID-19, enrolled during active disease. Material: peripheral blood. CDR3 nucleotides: TGTGCCAGCCGAAGGGAGGGCGGGCTACCCCTCCACTTT. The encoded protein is CASRREGGLPLHF.